This T cell receptor beta chain derives from a study of identical twins. The CDR3 loop spans 14 amino acids. CDR1 is DFQATT and CDR2 is SNEGSKA in the germline V gene (reference sequence). Trimming stripped 1 base from V and 1 base from J, with 10 bases between. Note on this clonotype: Its specificity is unknown.

TCRdb fed the 5' RACE reads into MiXCR, producing one record per CDR3 protein. The sample consists of some 600,000 distinct CDR3 sequences, under 8.5% of them appearing once. Only healthy Caucasians were enrolled as donors. Study observations and caveats: A lower insertion count was a feature of abundant cord blood beta clonotypes, with no such feature in memory repertoires. Excess twin sharing in beta out-of-frame sequences was weaker.

The data were also submitted as part of a second study, on yellow fever vaccine responses in identical twins.

V gene TRBV20-1 combines with J gene TRBJ1-1; unclear D gene. Sequencing used PBMCs. The receptor was isolated from a woman between 18 and 29 years old in good health. The CDR3 sequence: CSARGLYPNTEAFF. CDR3 in DNA: TGCAGTGCTAGAGGTTTATATCCGAACACTGAAGCTTTCTTT.